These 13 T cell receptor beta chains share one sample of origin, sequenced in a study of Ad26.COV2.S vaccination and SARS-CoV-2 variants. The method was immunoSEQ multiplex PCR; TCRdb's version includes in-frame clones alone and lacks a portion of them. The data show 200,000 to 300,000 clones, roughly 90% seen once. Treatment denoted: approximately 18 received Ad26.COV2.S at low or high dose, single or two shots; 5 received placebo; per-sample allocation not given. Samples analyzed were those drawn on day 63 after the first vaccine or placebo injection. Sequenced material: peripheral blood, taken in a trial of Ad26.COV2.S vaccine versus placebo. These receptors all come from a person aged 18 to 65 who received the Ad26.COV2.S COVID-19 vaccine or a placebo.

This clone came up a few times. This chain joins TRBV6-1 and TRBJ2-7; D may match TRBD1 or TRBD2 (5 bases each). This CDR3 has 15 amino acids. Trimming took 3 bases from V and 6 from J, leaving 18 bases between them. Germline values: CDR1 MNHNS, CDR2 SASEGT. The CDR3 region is CASSDTGTYFTEQYF. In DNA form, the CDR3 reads TGTGCCAGCAGTGATACCGGGACCTACTTTACCGAGCAGTACTTC.

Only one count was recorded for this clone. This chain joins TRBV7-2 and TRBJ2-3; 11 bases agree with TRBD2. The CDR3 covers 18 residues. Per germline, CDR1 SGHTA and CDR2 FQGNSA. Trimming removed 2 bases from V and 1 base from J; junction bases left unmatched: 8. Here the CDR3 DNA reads TGTGCCAGCAGCTTATATACTAGCGGGAGCGGGGGCACAGATACGCAGTATTTT. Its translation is CASSLYTSGSGGTDTQYF. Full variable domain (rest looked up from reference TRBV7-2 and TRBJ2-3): GAGVSQSPSNKVTEKGKDVELRCDPISGHTALYWYRQSLGQGLEFLIYFQGNSAPDKSGLPSDRFSAERTGGSVSTLTIQRTQQEDSAVYLCASSLYTSGSGGTDTQYFGPGTRLTVL.

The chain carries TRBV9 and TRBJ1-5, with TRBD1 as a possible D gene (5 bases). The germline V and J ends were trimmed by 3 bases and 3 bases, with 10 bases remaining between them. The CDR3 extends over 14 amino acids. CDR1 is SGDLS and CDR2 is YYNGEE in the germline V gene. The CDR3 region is CASSGPGFNQPQHF. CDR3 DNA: TGTGCCAGCAGCGGCCCAGGGTTCAATCAGCCCCAGCATTTT. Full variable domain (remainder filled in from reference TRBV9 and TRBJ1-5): DSGVTQTPKHLITATGQRVTLRCSPRSGDLSVYWYQQSLDQGLQFLIQYYNGEERAKGNILERFSAQQFPDLHSELNLSSLELGDSALYFCASSGPGFNQPQHFGDGTRLSIL.

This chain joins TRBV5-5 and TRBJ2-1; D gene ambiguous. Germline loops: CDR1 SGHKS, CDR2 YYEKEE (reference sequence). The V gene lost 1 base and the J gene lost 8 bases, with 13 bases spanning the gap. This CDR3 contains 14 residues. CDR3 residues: CASSLRVAPDEQFF. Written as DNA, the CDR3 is TGTGCCAGCAGCTTGCGAGTGGCCCCCGATGAGCAGTTCTTC.

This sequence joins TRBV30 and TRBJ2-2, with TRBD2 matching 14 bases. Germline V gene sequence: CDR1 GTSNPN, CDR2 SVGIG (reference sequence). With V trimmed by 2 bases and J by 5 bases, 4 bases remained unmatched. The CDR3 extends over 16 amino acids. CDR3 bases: TGTGCCTGGAGTCTAGGACTAGCGGGGGGTACCGGGGAGCTGTTTTTT. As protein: CAWSLGLAGGTGELFF.

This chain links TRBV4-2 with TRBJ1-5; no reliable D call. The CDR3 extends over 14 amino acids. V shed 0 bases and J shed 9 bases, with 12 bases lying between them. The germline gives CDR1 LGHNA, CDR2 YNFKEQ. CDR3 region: CASSQEKDLGPQHF. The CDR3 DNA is TGTGCCAGCAGCCAAGAAAAGGATCTAGGGCCCCAGCATTTT.

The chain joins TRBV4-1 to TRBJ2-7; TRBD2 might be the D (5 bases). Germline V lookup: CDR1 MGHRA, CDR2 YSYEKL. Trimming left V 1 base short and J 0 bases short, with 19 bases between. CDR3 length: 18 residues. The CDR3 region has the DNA TGCGCCAGCAGCCAAGCCCCGGGAAAGACCTTAAACTCCTACGAGCAGTACTTC. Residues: CASSQAPGKTLNSYEQYF.

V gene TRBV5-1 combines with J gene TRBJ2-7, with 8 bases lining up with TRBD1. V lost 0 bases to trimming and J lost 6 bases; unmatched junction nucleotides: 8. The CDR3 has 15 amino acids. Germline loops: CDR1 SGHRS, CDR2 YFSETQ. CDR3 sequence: CASSLDRTGSSEQYF. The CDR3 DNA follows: TGCGCCAGCAGCTTGGACAGGACAGGGTCCAGCGAGCAGTACTTC.

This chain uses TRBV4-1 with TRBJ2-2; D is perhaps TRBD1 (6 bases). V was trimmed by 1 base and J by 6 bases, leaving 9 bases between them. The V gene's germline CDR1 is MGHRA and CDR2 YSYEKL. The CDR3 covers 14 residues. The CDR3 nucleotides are TGCGCCAGCAGCCAAGCACAGGGCTCCGGGGAGCTGTTTTTT. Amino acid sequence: CASSQAQGSGELFF.

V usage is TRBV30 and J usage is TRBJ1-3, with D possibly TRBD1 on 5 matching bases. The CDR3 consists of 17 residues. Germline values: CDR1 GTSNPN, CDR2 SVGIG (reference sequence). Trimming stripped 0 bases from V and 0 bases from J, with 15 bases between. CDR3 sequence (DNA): TGTGCCTGGAGTGTACGATTCAGGGCAGACTCTGGAAACACCATATATTTT. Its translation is CAWSVRFRADSGNTIYF.

The CDR3 region is CASRLAQGNTIYF. CDR3 DNA sequence: TGTGCAAGTCGCTTAGCACAGGGAAACACCATATATTTT. The V call is TRBV12-2, the J call TRBJ1-3; the D call of TRBD1 is as the table states it, not checked on the DNA. TRBV12-2 is a listed pseudogene. The CDR3 is 13 residues long.

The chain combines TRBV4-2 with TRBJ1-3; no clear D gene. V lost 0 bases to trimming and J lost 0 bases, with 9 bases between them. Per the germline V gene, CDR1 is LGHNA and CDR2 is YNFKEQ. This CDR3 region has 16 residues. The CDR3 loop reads CASSQDLLTSGNTIYF. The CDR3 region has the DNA TGTGCCAGCAGCCAAGATTTGCTTACCTCTGGAAACACCATATATTTT.

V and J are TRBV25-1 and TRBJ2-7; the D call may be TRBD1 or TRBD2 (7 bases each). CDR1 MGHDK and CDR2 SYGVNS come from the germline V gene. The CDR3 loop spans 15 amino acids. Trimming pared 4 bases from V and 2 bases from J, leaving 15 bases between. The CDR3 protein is CASSGLGGTAYEQYF. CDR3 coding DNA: TGTGCCAGCAGTGGCCTGGGGGGGACAGCCTACGAGCAGTACTTC.